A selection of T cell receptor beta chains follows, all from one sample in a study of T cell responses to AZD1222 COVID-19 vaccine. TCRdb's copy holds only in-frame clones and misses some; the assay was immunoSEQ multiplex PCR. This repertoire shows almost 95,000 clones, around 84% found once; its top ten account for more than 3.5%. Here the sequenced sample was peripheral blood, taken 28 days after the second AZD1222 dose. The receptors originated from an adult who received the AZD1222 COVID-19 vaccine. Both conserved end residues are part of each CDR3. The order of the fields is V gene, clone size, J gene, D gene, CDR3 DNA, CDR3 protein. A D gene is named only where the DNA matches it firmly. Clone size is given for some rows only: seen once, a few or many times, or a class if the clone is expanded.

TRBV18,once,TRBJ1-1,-,TGTGCCAGCTCACCACGGGACACCCGTGAAGCTTTCTTT,CASSPRDTREAFF
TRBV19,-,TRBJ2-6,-,TGTGCCAGTAGTATCCCAGGGGCTGGGGCCAACGTCCTGACTTTC,CASSIPGAGANVLTF
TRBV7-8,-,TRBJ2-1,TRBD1,TGTGCCAGCAACTGGGACAGGGGCCATGAGCAGTTCTTC,CASNWDRGHEQFF
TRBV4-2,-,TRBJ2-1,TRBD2,TGTGCCAGCAGCCAAGCGGAACTAGCGGGGGCCATAACCGTTTACAATGAGCAGTTCTTC,CASSQAELAGAITVYNEQFF
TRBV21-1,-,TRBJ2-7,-,TGTGCCAGCAGCAAAGAGGGGATCTTCCCCCCCTACGAGCAGTACTTC,CASSKEGIFPPYEQYF
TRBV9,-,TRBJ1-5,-,TGTGCCAGCAGCGCTGGGCTGGGGGCTGAAAAGCCCCAGCATTTT,CASSAGLGAEKPQHF
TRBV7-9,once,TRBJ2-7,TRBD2,TGTGCCAGCAGCTCCTGGGCTCTAGCGGGAGCGGCCTACGAGCAGTACTTC,CASSSWALAGAAYEQYF
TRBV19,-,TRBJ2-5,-,TGTGCCAGTAGTATTGGGACTTACCAAGAGACCCAGTACTTC,CASSIGTYQETQYF
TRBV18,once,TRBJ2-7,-,TGTGCCAGCTCACTCGCGGGGACGGGGTACGAGCAGTACTTC,CASSLAGTGYEQYF
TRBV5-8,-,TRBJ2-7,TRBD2,TGTGCCAGCAGCCCCGGGACTAGCGGGACTGCCTACGAGCAGTACTTC,CASSPGTSGTAYEQYF
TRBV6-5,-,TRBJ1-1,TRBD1,TGTGCCAGCAGAAACGGACAGGGTGAAGCTTTCTTT,CASRNGQGEAFF
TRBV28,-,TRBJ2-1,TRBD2,TGTGCCAGCAGTAATAGCGGCGGGGGGAGAAATGAGCAGTTCTTC,CASSNSGGGRNEQFF
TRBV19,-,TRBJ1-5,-,TGTGCCAGTAGTATAGGTCCCCAGCCCCAGCATTTT,CASSIGPQPQHF
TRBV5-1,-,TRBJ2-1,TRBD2,TGCGCCAGCAGCTTGCCGGCTAGCGGGGGGGCGGATGAGCAGTTCTTC,CASSLPASGGADEQFF
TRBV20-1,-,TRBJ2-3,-,TGCAGTGCCGATATCACAGATACGCAGTATTTT,CSADITDTQYF
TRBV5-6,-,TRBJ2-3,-,TGTGCCAGCAGCTTGGGGCAGGTATCAGCAGATACGCAGTATTTT,CASSLGQVSADTQYF
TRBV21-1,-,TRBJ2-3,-,TGTGCCAGCAGCAAACTCCCCGTTGGAACAGGGGGCCCGAGACAGTGTAAAAACACAGATACGCAGTATTTT,CASSKLPVGTGGPRQCKNTDTQYF
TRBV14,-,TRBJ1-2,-,TGTGCCAGCAGCCCTAGGTCAGGGTTTAGCGGCTACACCTTC,CASSPRSGFSGYTF
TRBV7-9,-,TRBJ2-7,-,TGTGCCAGCAGCTTAGGTCCAGGGGATTACTACGAGCAGTACTTC,CASSLGPGDYYEQYF
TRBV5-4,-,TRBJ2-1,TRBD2,TGTGCCAGCAGCCCCGCTAGCGGGAGTACCTACAATGAGCAGTTCTTC,CASSPASGSTYNEQFF
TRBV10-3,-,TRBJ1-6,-,TGTGCCATCAGTCCCCAACAGGGATTGCCCCTCCACTTT,CAISPQQGLPLHF
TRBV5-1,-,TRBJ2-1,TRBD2,TGCGCCAGCAGCTTGGCGGAGACTAGCGCAGACAATGAGCAGTTCTTC,CASSLAETSADNEQFF
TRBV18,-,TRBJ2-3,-,TGTGCCAGCTCACCCTCTGAGGGGGGGGGCGGCACAGATACGCAGTATTTT,CASSPSEGGGGTDTQYF